The T cell receptor beta chain described here comes from a study of T cell responses to AZD1222 COVID-19 vaccine (TCRdb year 2021). Turning to the overall study: A total of under 250 trial participants underwent TCR sequencing, of whom 200 to 220 had received two doses of AZD1222 and 26 had received two doses of the MenACWY control vaccine. Trial participants were enrolled by age into subgroups of 18-55, 56-69 and 70-plus years, and around 150, 28 and 57 TCR-sequenced participants, respectively, were included in these subgroups.

The sample's time point label, in plain terms: about 28 days (+/-7) after the second vaccine dose. AZD1222 recipients given second doses at about 4 weeks or at about 12 weeks were pooled, since spike-specific TCR depth and breadth were not found to differ between the two schedules. Vaccinee samples came from UK trials COV001 and COV002, including a single-blind randomized controlled phase 2/3 trial of AZD1222 (ChAdOx1 nCoV-19) in healthy adults. For TCRbeta chain sequencing, PBMC samples were collected from trial participants at day 0 and at day 28 after the second dose. Broad study findings and their caveats: Nearly half of unique spike-specific TCRs reportedly recognized epitopes outside regions mutated in the B.1.351 and B.1.1.7 variants. Spike-specific TCR breadth and depth rose significantly after two AZD1222 doses compared with day 0 and with MenACWY recipients. Vaccine-associated CD4 TCRs spanned the whole spike protein, with dominant responses in regions 160-218 and 743-854. Participants were mostly white British, with more females than males. The authors suggested clonal diversity may have been underestimated. Because no day 14 peak-response samples were available, repertoires were characterized only after the peak T cell response. Conclusions about previously exposed vaccinees are limited because only a handful of AZD1222 recipients were SARS-CoV-2 seropositive at baseline. The 56-69-year group was small, and its depth increase did not reach significance, likely because of low power.

Remarks on this clone: Its binding antigen is unknown. Base qualities were left out, and no much larger clone turns up one base away.

The CDR3 regions of human TCRbeta chains were subjected to immunosequencing. In the paper's pipeline: TCRs in the repertoires were matched against a reference library of SARS-CoV-2-specific TCRs that had been generated with the MIRA antigen-specificity platform. Breadth meant the fraction of unique TCRs that were SARS-CoV-2-associated, whereas depth meant the fraction of total T cells that were SARS-CoV-2-associated. Using the MIRA data, every spike-specific TCR was mapped to the spike region that the TCR reacted to and assigned to either a CD4 or a CD8 class. Log10-transformed breadth and depth values were compared by one-way ANOVA with Sidak's multiple comparisons tests. The table was pulled from immuneACCESS by TCRdb, which kept in-frame rearrangements only. Such tables lose some clones; where checked, under half of the loss comes from unresolved V genes, and the rest has no known cause. Clonal size and the V and J genes are those of that table, whereas D and trimming came from the DNA. Here the sample has around 140,000 clones; about 90% occur a single time. In total, the top ten clones hold under 3.5% of the sample.

Compared with germline, V lacks 5 bases and J lacks 7 bases; bases without a gene match: 8. Looking up the germline V gene yields CDR1 SGHTA and CDR2 FQGNSA. The CDR3 starts with the cysteine, ends with the phenylalanine, and has 17 residues. The DNA shown is the 51-base CDR3, in frame from base 1. Rearrangement joined TRBV7-2 to TRBJ2-1; 16 central nucleotides agree with TRBD2. The clonotype originates from an adult who received the AZD1222 COVID-19 vaccine. The sample here was peripheral blood, taken 28 days after the second AZD1222 dose. The nucleotide sequence reads TGTGCCAGCAGCCCCGGGACTAGCGGGAGGGGGAAAAATGAGCAGTTCTTC. This gives the protein CASSPGTSGRGKNEQFF. Full variable domain (CDR3 extended with the reference TRBV7-2 and TRBJ2-1 proteins): GAGVSQSPSNKVTEKGKDVELRCDPISGHTALYWYRQSLGQGLEFLIYFQGNSAPDKSGLPSDRFSAERTGGSVSTLTIQRTQQEDSAVYLCASSPGTSGRGKNEQFFGPGTRLTVL.